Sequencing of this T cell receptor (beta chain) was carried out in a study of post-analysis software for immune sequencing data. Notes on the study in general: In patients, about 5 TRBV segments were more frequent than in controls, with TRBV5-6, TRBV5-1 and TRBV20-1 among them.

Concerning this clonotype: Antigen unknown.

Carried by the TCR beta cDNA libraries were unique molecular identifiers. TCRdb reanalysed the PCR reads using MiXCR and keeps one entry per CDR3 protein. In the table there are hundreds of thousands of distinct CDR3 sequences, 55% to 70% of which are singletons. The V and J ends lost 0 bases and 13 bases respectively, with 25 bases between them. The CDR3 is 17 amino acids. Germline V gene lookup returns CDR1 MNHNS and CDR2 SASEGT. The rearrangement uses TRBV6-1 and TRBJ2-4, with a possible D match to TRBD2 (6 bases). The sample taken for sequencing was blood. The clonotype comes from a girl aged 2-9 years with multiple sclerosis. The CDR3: CASSEAPGTRAFREQYF. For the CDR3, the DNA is TGTGCCAGCAGTGAAGCCCCCGGGACTCGTGCCTTTCGAGAGCAGTACTTC.